The 21 T cell receptor beta chains below come from one sample, sequenced in a study of OX40 agonist ivuxolimab in advanced cancers. The protocol was immunoSEQ multiplex PCR, while the TCRdb copy is restricted to in-frame clones and leaves out a portion. The table lists about 40,000 clones, approximately 82% of them singletons. The specimen was CD4+ or CD8+ T cells sorted from blood, collected in a trial of the OX40 agonist ivuxolimab. The receptors shown here come from an adult with an advanced solid tumor such as melanoma, head and neck, liver or kidney cancer.

The V gene is TRBV6-5, the J gene TRBJ1-1; D perhaps matches TRBD1 (5 bases). V lost 6 bases and J 1 base, leaving 12 bases between the germline ends. Germline CDR1 MNHEY, CDR2 SVGAGI. This CDR3 contains 14 residues. The CDR3: CASRKTGRNTEAFF. The CDR3 DNA is TGTGCCAGCAGAAAAACAGGCAGGAACACTGAAGCTTTCTTT.

In this sample, this clone turned up once. This chain connects TRBV10-3 to TRBJ1-1; 7 nucleotides agree with TRBD1. Looked up from germline, CDR1 is ENHRY and CDR2 is SYGVKD. This CDR3 contains 14 residues. Trimming took 3 bases from V and 8 from J; bases not matched to a gene: 9. In DNA form, the CDR3 reads TGTGCCATCAGTGACACCCGACAGGGTGAAGAAGCTTTCTTT. Translating gives CAISDTRQGEEAFF.

The rearrangement joins TRBV19 to TRBJ1-2, with TRBD1 identical over 10 bases. This CDR3 has 15 residues. Germline V gene data show CDR1 as LNHDA and CDR2 as SQIVND (reference sequence). The V segment lost 5 bases and the J segment 8 bases; nucleotides outside the gene matches: 11. The CDR3 bases are TGTGCCAGTAGTCTCACGGGACAGGGGCCAAGGGGCTACACCTTC. Translation gives CASSLTGQGPRGYTF.

The rearrangement uses TRBV29-1 and TRBJ2-5; a possible D gene is TRBD2 (7 bases). V lost 0 bases and J 11 bases, leaving 16 bases between the germline ends. CDR1 and CDR2 from the germline V gene are SQVTM and ANQGSEA. CDR3 length: 13 residues. CDR3 nucleotide sequence: TGCAGCGTTGAAGAGGGGGGGGCTGGGCAGCAGTACTTC. Amino acid sequence: CSVEEGGAGQQYF.

V and J are TRBV5-8 and TRBJ2-1, with 9 bases matching TRBD2. Germline CDR1 SGHTS, CDR2 YDEGEE. The CDR3 covers 15 residues. V lost 4 bases to trimming and J lost 7 bases; unmatched junction nucleotides: 9. As DNA, the CDR3 is TGTGCCAGCAGCCTAGCGGGACCCGCCGTGAATGAGCAGTTCTTC. Encoded protein: CASSLAGPAVNEQFF.

The chain recombines TRBV6-5 with TRBJ1-6; a possible D gene is TRBD1 (5 bases). V was shortened by 0 bases and J by 8 bases, with 11 bases between the two germline ends. CDR1 and CDR2 (germline): MNHEY, SVGAGI. The CDR3 runs 15 residues. The CDR3 sequence is CASSYSDGGDSPLHF. CDR3 sequence (DNA): TGTGCCAGCAGTTACTCGGACGGAGGGGATTCACCCCTCCACTTT.

This chain links TRBV29-1 with TRBJ2-1, with 9 bases fitting TRBD2. Germline CDR1 and CDR2: SQVTM and ANQGSEA. The junction had 7 bases not matched to a gene; V was cut back by 4 bases and J by 6 bases. CDR3 length equals 14 residues. Written as DNA, the CDR3 is TGCAGCGTTGTTTTAGCGGGAGTAGGCAATGAGCAGTTCTTC. Protein: CSVVLAGVGNEQFF.

The chain links TRBV5-1 to TRBJ2-7; 9 bases agree with TRBD2. The V and J ends lost 4 bases and 7 bases, in that order; junction bases with no gene match: 9. This CDR3 spans 14 amino acids. Germline V gene sequence: CDR1 SGHRS, CDR2 YFSETQ. The CDR3 sequence: CASSLGLAAGEQYF. The DNA for the CDR3 is TGCGCCAGCAGCCTGGGACTAGCCGCCGGGGAGCAGTACTTC.

V and J are TRBV29-1 and TRBJ2-5, with 7 bases identical to TRBD2. The CDR3 has 12 residues. Losses at the gene ends were 8 bases for V and 3 bases for J; bases not matched to a gene: 6. Germline values: CDR1 SQVTM, CDR2 ANQGSEA. The CDR3 nucleotides read TGCAGCTCCCTCGGGGGGAAAGAGACCCAGTACTTC. Translating gives CSSLGGKETQYF.

The genes are TRBV18 and TRBJ2-3, with TRBD1 matching 7 bases. The CDR3 totals 16 residues. V lost 5 bases to trimming and J lost 2 bases; unmatched junction nucleotides: 10. Germline values: CDR1 KGHSH, CDR2 LQKENI. The CDR3 DNA reads as TGTGCCAGCTCAATCGGGCAGGGGGTACCCACAGATACGCAGTATTTT. Its translation is CASSIGQGVPTDTQYF.

The gene calls are TRBV29-1 and TRBJ2-6, with 12 bases identical to TRBD2. The germline CDR1 and CDR2 sequences are SQVTM and ANQGSEA. V shed 4 bases and J 0 bases; nucleotides not matched to a gene: 10. The CDR3 is made up of 19 amino acids. The CDR3 DNA sequence: TGCAGCGTTGCGGGCCGACTAGCGGGAGCACCCTCTGGGGCCAACGTCCTGACTTTC. It encodes CSVAGRLAGAPSGANVLTF.

The chain is built from TRBV7-8 and TRBJ2-1, with 8 bases aligning to TRBD2. V was clipped by 4 bases and J by 5 bases; unmatched bases: 7. The germline CDR1 and CDR2 sequences are SGHVS and FQNEAQ. The length of the CDR3 is 15 residues. Here the CDR3 reads CASSSLAGRDNEQFF. DNA of the CDR3: TGTGCCAGCAGCTCGTTAGCGGGAAGGGACAATGAGCAGTTCTTC.

This chain joins TRBV7-2 and TRBJ2-7; D may match TRBD1 or TRBD2 (5 bases each). The CDR3 totals 14 residues. The ends were cut back, 4 bases at V and 5 bases at J, with 15 bases in the middle. Germline V gene sequence: CDR1 SGHTA, CDR2 FQGNSA. CDR3 coding DNA: TGTGCCAGCAGCTCCCCCCTTGGGGGAGACGAGCAGTACTTC. Residues: CASSSPLGGDEQYF. Full variable domain (missing parts from reference TRBV7-2 and TRBJ2-7): GAGVSQSPSNKVTEKGKDVELRCDPISGHTALYWYRQSLGQGLEFLIYFQGNSAPDKSGLPSDRFSAERTGGSVSTLTIQRTQQEDSAVYLCASSSPLGGDEQYFGPGTRLTVT.

This clone is termed medium-sized. The chain links TRBV7-6 to TRBJ1-4; D gene ambiguous. The CDR3 extends over 16 amino acids. Trimming stripped 0 bases from V and 3 bases from J, with 11 bases between. CDR1 is SGHVS, CDR2 FNYEAQ, per germline. CDR3 bases: TGTGCCAGCAGCTTAGCAAGCAGCGCACCTAATGAAAAACTGTTTTTT. It yields the protein CASSLASSAPNEKLFF.

This chain uses TRBV21-1 with TRBJ1-3; the table calls TRBD1, which could not be checked here. TRBV21-1 is assigned pseudogene status. CDR3 length equals 17 residues. CDR3 in amino acids: CASVFTGIYSSGNTIYF. In DNA, the CDR3 is TGTGCCAGCGTGTTTACAGGTATCTACAGCTCTGGAAACACCATATATTTT.

The rearrangement joins TRBV6-5 to TRBJ2-1; the D gene is possibly TRBD2 (6 bases). CDR1 is MNHEY and CDR2 is SVGAGI in the germline V gene. The CDR3 spans 13 residues. The ends were cut back, 2 bases at V and 7 bases at J, with 9 bases in the middle. CDR3 nucleotide sequence: TGTGCCAGCAGTTACAATCTAGCGAATGAGCAGTTCTTC. Amino acid sequence: CASSYNLANEQFF.

The rearrangement joins TRBV11-3 to TRBJ2-5; 13 bases agree with TRBD2. V lost 5 bases to trimming and J lost 4 bases; unmatched junction nucleotides: 7. This CDR3 region has 16 residues. Germline CDR1 is SGHNT and CDR2 is YENEEA. CDR3 nucleotide sequence: TGTGCCAGCAGCACAGGACTAGCGGGAGCGGGAGAGACCCAGTACTTC. This sequence encodes CASSTGLAGAGETQYF.

The chain combines TRBV4-3 with TRBJ2-7; D is unresolved. Germline CDR1 is LGHNA and CDR2 is YSLEER. CDR3 size: 15 residues. Trimming shortened V by 1 base and J by 0 bases, and 10 bases separated the two germline ends. CDR3 sequence reads: CASSQVASASYEQYF. The CDR3 region has the DNA TGCGCCAGCAGCCAAGTAGCCAGCGCCTCCTACGAGCAGTACTTC.

The chain carries TRBV9 and TRBJ2-3, with D uncertain. The CDR3 extends over 13 amino acids. The germline CDR1 and CDR2 sequences are SGDLS and YYNGEE. V lost 0 bases, J lost 5 bases, and 7 bases lay in between. The CDR3 sequence is CASSVEPRDTQYF. DNA for the CDR3: TGTGCCAGCAGCGTAGAGCCCCGAGATACGCAGTATTTT.

The chain uses TRBV20-1 and TRBJ1-2, with no clear D. Trimming left V 6 bases short and J 8 bases short, with 10 bases between. This CDR3 has 10 amino acids. The V gene's germline CDR1 is DFQATT and CDR2 SNEGSKA (reference sequence). CDR3 amino acids: CSAPLGGYTF. CDR3 DNA: TGCAGTGCCCCCCTCGGAGGCTACACCTTC.

This rearrangement joins TRBV11-3 to TRBJ2-1; D unresolved. There are 14 residues in the CDR3. CDR1 is SGHNT, CDR2 YENEEA, per germline. The ends were cut back, 5 bases at V and 7 bases at J, with 15 bases in the middle. The CDR3 reads CASSALSLGNEQFF. The CDR3 nucleotides are TGTGCCAGCAGCGCGTTGAGTCTGGGGAATGAGCAGTTCTTC.